This T cell receptor beta chain was captured by sequencing in a study of cytomegalovirus exposure and HLA in healthy donors (dated 2017 in TCRdb). Describing the broader study: An earlier analysis of several hundred of the donors reported 250 to 350 Gb of sequence data and about 100 million unique TCR beta sequences from about 200 million T cells. The genetic ancestry cluster associated with self-reported Caucasian donors included around 76% of the roughly 400 genotyped donors. Because of strong linkage in the cohort, roughly five DR-DQ haplotypes were treated as single units for association and clustering. In addition to the first cohort of around 670 subjects, a separate validation cohort of 100 to 150 different subjects was used. An earlier analysis of 587 of the donors used high-throughput TCR beta sequencing to judge whether each TCR beta V gene segment behaved as functional or pseudogenic. About 300 gigabases of sequencing data and tens of millions of unique TCR sequences were included in an early release covering several hundred HLA-typed donors. All discovery cohort repertoires had been generated on a single sequencing platform. The number of typed donors differed by locus: roughly 620-630 for A, B, C, DRB1 and DQB1; about 520 for DQA1; around 610 for DPA1; and 450 to 480 for DPB1. Donor age, sex, ethnicity and CMV serostatus were collected together with the repertoire data. A later analysis re-examined previously published TCR beta repertoires from just over 650 donors and added high-resolution HLA genotyping to investigate patterns of TCR occurrence. Across approximately 400 genotyped donors of the cohort, an average of about 240,000 unique TCR beta nucleotide sequences per donor were sequenced, and around 19% of those sequences were non-productive. To predict cytomegalovirus infection status, the study combined high-throughput TCR immunosequencing, statistical association of individual TCRs with disease status, and machine learning. Both class I and class II loci were covered by HLA typing, at four-digit resolution. Genome-wide SNP genotypes for about 55% of the roughly 670 donors were used in a later genetic analysis, which treated that subset as a discovery cohort. Rather than using new phenotypic data, the later analysis identified candidate immune exposures from TCR beta sequences and from how often those sequences occurred across donors. The study used immunosequencing to profile the T cell repertoires of under 700 subjects and linked those repertoires to cytomegalovirus serostatus. The aim of the study was to test whether cataloging public T cell receptors could identify signatures of past pathogen exposure. Study-wide findings and limitations: In vitro tests confirmed that three of the cytomegalovirus-associated TCR beta chains recognize cytomegalovirus antigens. The cohort was sequenced for TCR beta chains only, and without alpha or paired-chain data the features that could be detected were limited. In a later analysis, several top co-occurrence clusters were reported to appear linked to parvovirus B19, influenza, CMV and Epstein-Barr virus. When HLA alleles, especially DR and DQ, strongly co-occurred, attributing TCR associations to individual alleles was difficult. In an earlier analysis of a few hundred of the donors, most TCR beta V segments were observed in productive rearrangements about 90% or about 30% of the time, broadly matching IMGT annotations. The study gave a list of about 170 TCR beta chains associated with cytomegalovirus. The authors suggested that the approach could potentially be extended to other disease states and immunological phenotypes. Most TCR sequences were observed very rarely across donors, whereas some public TCRs were present in many individuals. Correlated functional status among segregating V segments might reflect linkage disequilibrium, but an unknown experimental factor could not be ruled out. V-gene and J-gene trimming of TCR beta chains was associated with a missense DCLRE1C variant in a later genetic analysis, and the association was replicated in an independent cohort. In a later analysis, HLA-associated TCR beta chains were found to be more clonally expanded and to have lower generation probabilities than equally common non-associated chains. In a later genetic analysis, fewer N-insertions in productive TCRs were reported among donors in an Asian-associated ancestry cluster than the roughly 670-donor mean. Because counts were too low, about 15 rarely observed V segments, including chromosome 9 orphons, were left out of the earlier analysis of 587 of the donors. In a later analysis, some 17,000 TCR beta sequences were associated with specific HLA alleles at a false discovery rate of 0.05. The 87-base-pair reads could not distinguish some IMGT-functional V segments, including TRBV6-2 and TRBV6-3, so those segments were excluded. HLA typing was unavailable for some donors at each locus, so association tests used only the typed subset. A later analysis found that most CMV-associated TCR beta chains appeared HLA-restricted, with HLA associations seemingly driven largely by CMV exposure. Immune exposure information for the cohort was limited to CMV serostatus. A further reported finding was that TCR beta sequences accurately predicted the HLA-A and HLA-B alleles for most subjects in the first cohort. According to a later analysis, TCR association rates differed among HLA loci, with DRB1 alleles showing the most associated TCRs and HLA-C alleles showing the fewest. The classifier was reported to diagnose cytomegalovirus status with high specificity and sensitivity in both the original cohort and the validation cohort. The sequencing pipeline was judged likely to have produced a cluster of highly shared sequence variants as a technical artifact. Presence/absence analyses assumed roughly uniform sequencing depth across donors, an assumption that may not hold.

The library relied on the immunoSEQ multiplex PCR assay. The multiplex PCR relied on a mix of 60 forward primers for TCR Vbeta segments and 13 reverse primers for TCR Jbeta segments. The CDR3 region of rearranged TCR beta genes was amplified from genomic DNA with a multiplex PCR assay. On the Illumina HiSeq System, the amplified TCR beta libraries were sequenced as 87-base-pair reads. Processing in the source paper ran as follows. Across the 600 to 700 repertoires, a later analysis counted around 80 million unique TCR beta chains, around 10 million of which were shared by at least two donors. Raw reads were error-corrected and collapsed into unique sequences with a nearest-neighbor algorithm that merged closely related sequences to remove PCR and sequencing errors. V, D and J gene segments were assigned by aligning CDR3 sequences to IMGT reference sequences. For a sequence to be retained, a match of at least six nucleotides was required to both a V gene segment and a J gene segment. Rearrangements were called productive when the CDR3 lacked stop codons and stayed in frame with V and J; all others were non-productive. Following IMGT convention, CDR3 was defined as the stretch from the second conserved V-encoded cysteine to the conserved J-encoded phenylalanine. The earlier analysis of about 590 of the donors excluded sequences that lacked an unambiguous match to a single V gene segment. In an earlier analysis of around 600 of the donors, V segments were called functional above 56.7% productive rearrangements and were called segregating when the between-donor standard deviation exceeded 5%. A statistical classification framework was developed to diagnose cytomegalovirus status using the catalog of TCR beta chain sequences. V and J gene assignment, in a later analysis, came from comparing TCR nucleotide sequences with IMGT/GENE-DB human TR gene sequences. A later analysis assigned CDR3 sequences and most-parsimonious VDJ recombination scenarios with the TCRdist pipeline. In a later analysis, each TCR beta chain was defined by its CDR3 amino acid sequence together with its V-gene family, and reads without a unique V-gene family were excluded. To address suspected cross-contamination and a sequencing artifact, a later analysis removed approximately 600 highly shared, low-generation-probability nucleotide sequences. For each public chain, a later analysis derived a clonal expansion index from normalized ranks of inferred template counts within each repertoire. In a later analysis, generation probabilities were computed with a VDJ recombination model fitted to out-of-frame rearrangements, and the resulting probabilities were checked against IGoR. In a later analysis, TCR-TCR, TCR-HLA and TCR-CMV co-occurrence was scored with hypergeometric tests, and a repertoire-size bias correction was applied to TCR pairs. In a later analysis, false discovery rates were estimated by permuting HLA or CMV assignments 20 times. A later analysis grouped co-occurring TCRs with DBSCAN, adding TCRdist sequence similarity when clustering within HLA-allele-positive subsets. Repertoires with fewer than 30,000 or more than 120,000 public chains, plus five repertoires with anomalous nucleotide sharing, were excluded from co-occurrence clustering. TCRdb holds this immuneACCESS table with in-frame rearrangements only. Some clones are missing; in checked studies, unresolved V genes explain under half, and the rest has no known cause. Clone size and the V and J calls come from that table; the DNA yielded D and trimming. The sample records some 120,000 clones, about three quarters of which are singletons. 0.95% to 1.5% of the sample belongs to the ten largest clones.

Points on this clone: Its antigen is still unknown. Base qualities are missing; no much larger clone stands one base away.

Based on the germline V gene, the CDR1 and CDR2 sequences are SGHRS and YFSETQ. V loses 3 bases at its end and J loses 0 bases; junction bases beyond the gene matches: 3. Including cysteine and phenylalanine, the CDR3 has 15 amino acids. Only the CDR3 part of the read is kept: 45 bases, read in frame from the first base. In total, 630 or so healthy bone marrow donors made up the cohort. At the time of sampling, every cohort member was nominally healthy, though immune exposures that went unrecorded were likely present. The donor tested CMV seronegative, placing the donor among the roughly 350 seronegative members of the cohort. Every donor gave a peripheral blood sample, and the peripheral blood mononuclear cells from that sample were used for TCR beta sequencing. The Qiagen DNeasy Blood Extraction Kit was used to extract genomic DNA from the blood cell samples.

The receptor's source is a female donor in good health and CMV-seronegative. The sequencing sample was made of PBMCs. The V and J segments used are TRBV5-1 and TRBJ2-7; the junction holds 10 bases that match TRBD1. The CDR3 in this case is CASSSRQGASYEQYF. In nucleotide form, the sequence is TGCGCCAGCAGCTCCCGACAGGGGGCCTCCTACGAGCAGTACTTC.